What follows are 6 T cell receptor beta chains derived from one specimen sequenced in a study of beta chain features in type 1 diabetes. Notes on the study in general: All four CD4+ subsets of Type 1 diabetes patients contained TCRB CDR3s that were moderately but significantly shorter.

The authors reverse transcribed all of the isolated RNA, so sequencing captured expressed TCRB transcripts. The table came from immunoSEQ multiplex PCR; TCRdb's copy has only in-frame clones and leaves some out. The sample lists 640,000 or so clones, around 15% occurring once. The antigens these receptors bind are not known. Sequenced sample: naive CD4+ T cells from blood. All receptors come from a man aged 18 to 29 with type 1 diabetes.

CDR3 nucleotides: TGCGCCAGCAGCCAGGGGGTGAACACTGAAGCTTTCTTT. Translated, it gives CASSQGVNTEAFF. The V and J genes are TRBV5-1 and TRBJ1-1, with 7 bases aligning to TRBD1. The CDR3 has 13 residues. With V trimmed by 4 bases and J by 0 bases, 0 bases remained unmatched. Germline V gene lookup returns CDR1 SGHRS and CDR2 YFSETQ.

In this sample, this clone turned up many times. The CDR3 DNA follows: TGTGCCATCAGTCTAGCGGGCGTACTCAATGAGCAGTTCTTC. Protein product: CAISLAGVLNEQFF. V gene TRBV10-3 combines with J gene TRBJ2-1; 8 nucleotides agree with TRBD2. This CDR3 comprises 14 residues. The V and J ends lost 5 bases and 6 bases, in that order; junction bases with no gene match: 6. Germline CDR1 and CDR2: ENHRY and SYGVKD.

The CDR3, as DNA: TGTGCCAGCAGCCACTTCGGTGACTATGGCTACACCTTC. Amino acid sequence: CASSHFGDYGYTF. The V and J genes are TRBV7-6 and TRBJ1-2; D not certain. V lost 5 bases and J 3 bases, leaving 10 bases between the germline ends. Looked up from germline, CDR1 is SGHVS and CDR2 is FNYEAQ. The CDR3 runs to 13 residues.

Of note for this clone: Within the sample, other DNA sequences also encode this same CDR3. The chain links TRBV30 to TRBJ2-1; D gene uncertain. This CDR3 region has 13 residues. CDR1 and CDR2 from the germline V gene are GTSNPN and SVGIG (reference sequence). V was pared by 3 bases and J by 4 bases, with 10 bases between. The CDR3 reads CAWSKGSYNEQFF. CDR3 coding DNA: TGTGCCTGGAGCAAAGGCTCGTACAATGAGCAGTTCTTC.

In this sample, this clone turned up a few times. This sample includes further DNA sequences coding for the same CDR3. This chain connects TRBV30 to TRBJ2-5; D may be TRBD1 or TRBD2 (6 bases each). Germline V gene lookup returns CDR1 GTSNPN and CDR2 SVGIG (reference sequence). This CDR3 comprises 13 residues. Trimming pared 5 bases from V and 5 bases from J, leaving 15 bases between. CDR3 bases: TGTGCCTGGTCAGGGGCGGGAAGGGAGACCCAGTACTTC. Translating gives CAWSGAGRETQYF.

The chain joins TRBV4-1 to TRBJ2-3; no clear D. Germline-derived CDR1 and CDR2 are MGHRA and YSYEKL. V dropped 3 bases and J dropped 0 bases, with 7 bases sitting between them. The CDR3 has 14 amino acids. CDR3 in DNA: TGCGCCAGCAGCCAGGCCCAGAGCACAGATACGCAGTATTTT. Translation: CASSQAQSTDTQYF.